The present T cell receptor (beta chain) was sequenced within a study of blood T cell repertoires in COVID-19. Overall study context: The United States, Italy and Spain supplied acute and convalescent COVID-19 samples.

Here immunoSEQ multiplex PCR was the method, and the copy in TCRdb shows in-frame clones only, minus some. The top ten hold about 4% of the sample, which has 70,000 or so clones, about 86% seen once. Germline V gene lookup returns CDR1 MDHEN and CDR2 SYDVKM. Trimming left V 1 base short and J 0 bases short, with 16 bases between. The length of the CDR3 is 18 residues. This clonotype was sampled from a man between 65 and 85 years old with active COVID-19. V is TRBV28 and J is TRBJ1-5; D is perhaps TRBD1 (5 bases). The material sequenced was peripheral blood. The CDR3 sequence is CASSLLAGQQNSNQPQHF. The CDR3 DNA reads TGTGCCAGCAGTTTATTGGCGGGGCAGCAGAATAGCAATCAGCCCCAGCATTTT.